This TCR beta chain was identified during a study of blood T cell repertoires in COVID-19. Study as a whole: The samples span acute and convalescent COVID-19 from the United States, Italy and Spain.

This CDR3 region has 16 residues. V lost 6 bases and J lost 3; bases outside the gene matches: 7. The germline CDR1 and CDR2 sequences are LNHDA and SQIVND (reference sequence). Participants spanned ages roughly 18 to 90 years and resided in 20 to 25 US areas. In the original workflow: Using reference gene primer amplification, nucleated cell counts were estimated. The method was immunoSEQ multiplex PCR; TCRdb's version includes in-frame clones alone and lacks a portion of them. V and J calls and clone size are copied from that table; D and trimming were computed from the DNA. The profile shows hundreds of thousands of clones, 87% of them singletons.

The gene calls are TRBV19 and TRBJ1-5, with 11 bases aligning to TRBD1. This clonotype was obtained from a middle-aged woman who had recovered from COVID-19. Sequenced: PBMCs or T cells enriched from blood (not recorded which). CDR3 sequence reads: CASSGGQGASNQPQHF. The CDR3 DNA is TGTGCCAGTAGCGGCGGACAGGGGGCCTCCAATCAGCCCCAGCATTTT.